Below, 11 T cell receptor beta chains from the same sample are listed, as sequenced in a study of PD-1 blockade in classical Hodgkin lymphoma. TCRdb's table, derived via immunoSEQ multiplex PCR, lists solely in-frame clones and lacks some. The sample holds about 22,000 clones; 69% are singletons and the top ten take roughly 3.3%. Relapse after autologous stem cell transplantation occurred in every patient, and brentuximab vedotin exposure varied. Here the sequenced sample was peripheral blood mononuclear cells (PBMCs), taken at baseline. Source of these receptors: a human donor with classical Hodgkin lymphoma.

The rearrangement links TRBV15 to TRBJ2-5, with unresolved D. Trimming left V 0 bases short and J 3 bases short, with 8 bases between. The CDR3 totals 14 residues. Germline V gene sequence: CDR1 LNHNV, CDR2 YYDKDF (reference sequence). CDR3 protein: CATSRDKAEETQYF. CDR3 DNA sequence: TGTGCCACCAGCAGAGATAAGGCGGAAGAGACCCAGTACTTC.

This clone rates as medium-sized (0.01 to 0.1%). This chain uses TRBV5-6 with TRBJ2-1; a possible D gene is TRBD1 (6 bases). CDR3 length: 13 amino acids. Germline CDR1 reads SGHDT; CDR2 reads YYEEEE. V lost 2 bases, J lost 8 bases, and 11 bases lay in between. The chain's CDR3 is CASSLPGDYEQFF. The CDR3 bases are TGTGCCAGCAGCTTACCAGGGGATTATGAGCAGTTCTTC.

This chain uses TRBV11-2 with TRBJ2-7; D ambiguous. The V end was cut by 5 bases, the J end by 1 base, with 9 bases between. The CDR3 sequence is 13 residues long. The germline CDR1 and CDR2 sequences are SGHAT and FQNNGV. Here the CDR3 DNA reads TGTGCCAGCAGCCCCCGGATTTCCTACGAGCAGTACTTC. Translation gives CASSPRISYEQYF. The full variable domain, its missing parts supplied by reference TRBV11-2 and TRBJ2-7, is EAGVAQSPRYKIIEKRQSVAFWCNPISGHATLYWYQQILGQGPKLLIQFQNNGVVDDSQLPKDRFSAERLKGVDSTLKIQPAKLEDSAVYLCASSPRISYEQYFGPGTRLTVT.

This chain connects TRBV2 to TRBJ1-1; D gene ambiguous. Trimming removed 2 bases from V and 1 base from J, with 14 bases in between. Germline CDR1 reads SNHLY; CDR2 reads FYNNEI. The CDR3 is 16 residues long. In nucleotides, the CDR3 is TGTGCCAGCAGTGAATTCCGGGGTTTGGAGAACACTGAAGCTTTCTTT. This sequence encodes CASSEFRGLENTEAFF.

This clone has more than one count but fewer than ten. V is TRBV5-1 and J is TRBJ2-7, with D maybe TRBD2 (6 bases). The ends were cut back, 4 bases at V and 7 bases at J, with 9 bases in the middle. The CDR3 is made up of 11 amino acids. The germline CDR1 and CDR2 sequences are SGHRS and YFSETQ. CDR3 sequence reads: CASSPGLEQYF. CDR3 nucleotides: TGCGCCAGCAGCCCGGGACTGGAGCAGTACTTC.

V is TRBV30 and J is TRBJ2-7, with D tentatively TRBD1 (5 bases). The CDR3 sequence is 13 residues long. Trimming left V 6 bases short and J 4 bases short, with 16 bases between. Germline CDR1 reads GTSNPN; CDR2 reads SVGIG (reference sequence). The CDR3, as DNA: TGTGCCTGCCTCTGGGGCCCTGGGTACGAGCAGTACTTC. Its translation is CACLWGPGYEQYF.

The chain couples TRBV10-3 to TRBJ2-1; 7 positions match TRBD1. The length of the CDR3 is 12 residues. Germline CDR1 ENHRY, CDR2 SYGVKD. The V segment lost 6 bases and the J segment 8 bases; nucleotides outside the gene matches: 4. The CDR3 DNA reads TGTGCCATCAGAGAGGGGGCGTATGAGCAGTTCTTC. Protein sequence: CAIREGAYEQFF.

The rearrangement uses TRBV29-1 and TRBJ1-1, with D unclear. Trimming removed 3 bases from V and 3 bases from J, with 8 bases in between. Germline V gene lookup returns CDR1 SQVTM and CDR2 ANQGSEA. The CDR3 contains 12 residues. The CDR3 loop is CSVDTSDTEAFF. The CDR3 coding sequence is TGCAGCGTTGACACCTCTGACACTGAAGCTTTCTTT.

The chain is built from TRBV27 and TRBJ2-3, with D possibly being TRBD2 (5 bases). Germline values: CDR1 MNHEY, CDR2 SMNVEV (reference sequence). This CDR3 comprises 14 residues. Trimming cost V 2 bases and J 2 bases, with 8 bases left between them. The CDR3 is CASSLPGITDTQYF. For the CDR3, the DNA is TGTGCCAGCAGTTTACCGGGGATCACAGATACGCAGTATTTT.

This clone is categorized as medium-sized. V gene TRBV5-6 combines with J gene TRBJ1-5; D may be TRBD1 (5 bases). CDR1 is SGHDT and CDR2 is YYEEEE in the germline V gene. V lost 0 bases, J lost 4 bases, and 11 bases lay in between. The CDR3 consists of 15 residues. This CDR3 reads CASSLGQGPNQPQHF. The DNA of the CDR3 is TGTGCCAGCAGCTTGGGCCAGGGTCCAAATCAGCCCCAGCATTTT. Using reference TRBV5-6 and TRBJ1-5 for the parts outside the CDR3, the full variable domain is DAGVTQSPTHLIKTRGQQVTLRCSPKSGHDTVSWYQQALGQGPQFIFQYYEEEERQRGNFPDRFSGHQFPNYSSELNVNALLLGDSALYLCASSLGQGPNQPQHFGDGTRLSIL.

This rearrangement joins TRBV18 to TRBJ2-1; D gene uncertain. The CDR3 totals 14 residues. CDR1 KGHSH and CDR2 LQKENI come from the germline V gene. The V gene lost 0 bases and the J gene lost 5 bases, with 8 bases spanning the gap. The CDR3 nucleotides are TGTGCCAGCTCACCACCGGTAGCCAACAATGAGCAGTTCTTC. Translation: CASSPPVANNEQFF.